The 22 T cell receptor beta chains reported below all come from one sample, sequenced in a study of cytomegalovirus exposure and HLA in healthy donors. Vbeta (60) and Jbeta (13) primers were used in the PCR. Repertoires were generated with immunoSEQ multiplex PCR, while TCRdb's copy carries only in-frame clones and drops some. The table records tens of thousands of clones, 80% to 90% of them present only once. Source material: PBMCs. Receptors were obtained from a woman aged 40-49 years in good health and CMV-seropositive.

The chain joins TRBV5-6 to TRBJ2-7; D is uncertain. The CDR3 is 13 residues long. CDR1 is SGHDT and CDR2 is YYEEEE in the germline V gene. Trimming cost V 3 bases and J 0 bases, with 7 bases left between them. CDR3 residues: CASSSRSSYEQYF. Written as DNA, the CDR3 is TGTGCCAGCAGCTCTAGGAGCTCCTACGAGCAGTACTTC.

The chain couples TRBV6-4 to TRBJ2-3, with 7 bases aligning to TRBD2. This CDR3 has 14 residues. From germline, CDR1 is MRHNA and CDR2 SNTAGT. V was clipped by 3 bases and J by 5 bases; unmatched bases: 5. CDR3 DNA: TGTGCCAGCAGTGAAGGCGGGGGAAGAGATACGCAGTATTTT. Its translation is CASSEGGGRDTQYF.

The chain employs TRBV7-2 and TRBJ2-2; possible D gene TRBD2, 5 bases. The germline V gene encodes CDR1 SGHTA and CDR2 FQGNSA. This CDR3 is built from 14 residues. Trimming took off 4 bases at V and 2 bases at J, with 8 bases between the two ends. CDR3 sequence: CASSSGINTGELFF. The DNA of the CDR3 is TGTGCCAGCAGCTCCGGGATTAACACCGGGGAGCTGTTTTTT.

The chain uses TRBV5-1 and TRBJ1-2, with 8 bases lining up with TRBD1. CDR3 length equals 15 residues. The V gene's germline CDR1 is SGHRS and CDR2 YFSETQ. With 4 bases clipped from V and 3 bases from J, the junction kept 8 bases outside the gene matches. CDR3 DNA sequence: TGCGCCAGCAGCCCCCTTGGACAGGGAGACTATGGCTACACCTTC. It is translated as CASSPLGQGDYGYTF.

The rearrangement links TRBV9 to TRBJ2-2; TRBD2 matches at 9 bases. Germline CDR1 is SGDLS and CDR2 is YYNGEE. The CDR3 runs 16 residues. J gave up 4 bases and V 4 bases, and 8 bases lay outside the gene matches. The CDR3 region has the DNA TGTGCCAGCAGCCCGGCGGGGGGGCCGAGCACCGGGGAGCTGTTTTTT. Protein sequence: CASSPAGGPSTGELFF.

The chain carries TRBV6-6 and TRBJ1-1; the D is unclear. V lost 7 bases and J lost 1, with 4 bases in between. The CDR3 spans 11 residues. Per the germline V gene, CDR1 is MNHNY and CDR2 is SVGAGI (reference sequence). This CDR3 reads CASIKNTEAFF. The CDR3 bases are TGTGCCAGCATTAAGAACACTGAAGCTTTCTTT.

This rearrangement joins TRBV11-1 to TRBJ1-2, with D possibly TRBD1 on 5 matching bases. Germline assignment: CDR1 SGHAT and CDR2 FQDESV (reference sequence). The CDR3 contains 15 residues. The V and J ends lost 2 bases and 2 bases respectively, with 12 bases between them. The chain's CDR3 is CASSLLGQENYGYTF. DNA of the CDR3: TGTGCCAGCAGCTTATTGGGGCAGGAGAACTATGGCTACACCTTC.

The gene calls are TRBV9 and TRBJ2-7, with unresolved D. Germline CDR1 is SGDLS and CDR2 is YYNGEE. Deletions cut 0 bases from V and 0 bases from J, with 13 bases between. This CDR3 comprises 16 residues. This chain's CDR3 is CASSVAGGVSSYEQYF. CDR3 bases: TGTGCCAGCAGCGTAGCCGGCGGTGTTAGCTCCTACGAGCAGTACTTC.

The gene calls are TRBV11-2 and TRBJ1-1; no definite D call. V dropped 3 bases and J dropped 7 bases, with 12 bases sitting between them. Germline assignment: CDR1 SGHAT and CDR2 FQNNGV. The CDR3 spans 13 residues. The CDR3 DNA sequence: TGTGCCAGCAGCTTTAAGCCAGCAGGTGAAGCTTTCTTT. Its translation: CASSFKPAGEAFF. Using reference TRBV11-2 and TRBJ1-1 for the parts outside the CDR3, the full variable domain is EAGVAQSPRYKIIEKRQSVAFWCNPISGHATLYWYQQILGQGPKLLIQFQNNGVVDDSQLPKDRFSAERLKGVDSTLKIQPAKLEDSAVYLCASSFKPAGEAFFGQGTRLTVV.

This chain uses TRBV7-2 with TRBJ2-5, with TRBD2 matching 9 bases. Germline V lookup: CDR1 SGHTA, CDR2 FQGNSA. V lost 0 bases and J lost 9; bases outside the gene matches: 5. The CDR3 runs to 14 residues. The CDR3 nucleotides read TGTGCCAGCAGCTTAGCGGCGGGGGGGACGGCCCAGTACTTC. Amino acid sequence: CASSLAAGGTAQYF.

The genes are TRBV6-5 and TRBJ1-2; TRBD1 aligns across 9 bases. CDR1 MNHEY and CDR2 SVGAGI come from the germline V gene. Losses at the gene ends were 2 bases for V and 6 bases for J; bases not matched to a gene: 10. There are 16 residues in the CDR3. The DNA of the CDR3 is TGTGCCAGCAGTTACACCACCCTCCGGGACAGGGATGGCTACACCTTC. Translating it yields CASSYTTLRDRDGYTF.

The rearrangement links TRBV29-1 to TRBJ1-1; D gene unclear. The CDR3 covers 13 residues. Germline loops: CDR1 SQVTM, CDR2 ANQGSEA. Trimming took 3 bases from V and 0 from J, leaving 8 bases between them. The CDR3 bases are TGCAGCGTTGATGCCTACTTGAACACTGAAGCTTTCTTT. Translated: CSVDAYLNTEAFF.

The rearrangement uses TRBV6-5 and TRBJ2-7; the match to TRBD2 covers 7 bases. Germline loops: CDR1 MNHEY, CDR2 SVGAGI. The CDR3 runs to 14 residues. Losses at the gene ends were 4 bases for V and 0 bases for J; bases not matched to a gene: 3. The CDR3 sequence is CASSWGGSSYEQYF. CDR3 nucleotides: TGTGCCAGCAGTTGGGGGGGGAGCTCCTACGAGCAGTACTTC.

V and J are TRBV4-1 and TRBJ1-2; weak D call: TRBD1 (6 bases). CDR3 length: 14 residues. V was pared by 3 bases and J by 2 bases, with 10 bases between. Germline V lookup: CDR1 MGHRA, CDR2 YSYEKL. Here the CDR3 reads CASSHPDRNYGYTF. CDR3 nucleotides: TGCGCCAGCAGCCATCCGGACAGAAACTATGGCTACACCTTC.

The genes are TRBV7-2 and TRBJ2-1; 7 bases are shared with TRBD1. The CDR3 is 15 amino acids. CDR1 and CDR2 (germline): SGHTA, FQGNSA. After removal of 5 bases from V and 6 bases from J, the junction contained 10 bases not matched to a gene. The CDR3 region is CASSLRGRGANEQFF. CDR3 bases: TGTGCCAGCAGCCTAAGGGGGCGAGGGGCCAATGAGCAGTTCTTC.

This clone has a single count. V is TRBV19 and J is TRBJ1-2; D possibly corresponds to TRBD1 (5 bases). Trimming took off 3 bases at V and 8 bases at J, with 16 bases between the two ends. CDR3 length equals 14 residues. Germline assignment: CDR1 LNHDA and CDR2 SQIVND (reference sequence). The CDR3 region is CASSMQGFRLGYTF. The DNA of the CDR3 is TGTGCCAGTAGTATGCAGGGATTTCGGCTAGGCTACACCTTC.

The J gene is TRBJ1-3, the V gene TRBV11-2; no definite D call. The germline V gene has CDR1 SGHAT and CDR2 FQNNGV. V lost 5 bases, J lost 0 bases, and 2 bases lay in between. The CDR3 has 12 amino acids. CDR3 bases: TGTGCCAGCAGCCTCTCTGGAAACACCATATATTTT. Translation: CASSLSGNTIYF.

V and J are TRBV15 and TRBJ1-1; D not certain. CDR1 is LNHNV, CDR2 YYDKDF, per germline (reference sequence). CDR3 length: 17 amino acids. Deletions cut 3 bases from V and 5 bases from J, with 22 bases between. DNA of the CDR3: TGTGCCACCAGCAGTGCCTTTGTGAGGGCCGGGAATACTGAAGCTTTCTTT. Protein sequence: CATSSAFVRAGNTEAFF.

V usage is TRBV18 and J usage is TRBJ2-7; the D is unclear. The CDR3 has 15 residues. V was shortened by 4 bases and J by 1 base, with 14 bases between the two germline ends. Germline V lookup: CDR1 KGHSH, CDR2 LQKENI. CDR3 sequence (DNA): TGTGCCAGCTCACTCGACCCAGGAACGTCCTACGAGCAGTACTTC. Its protein product is CASSLDPGTSYEQYF.

This clone was found once. The CDR3 DNA follows: TGTGCCAGCTCACCAGGGTACGGGGTCCACGAGCAGTACTTC. Its protein is CASSPGYGVHEQYF. The rearrangement joins TRBV18 to TRBJ2-7; weak D call: TRBD2 (5 bases). Germline CDR1 and CDR2: KGHSH and LQKENI. Trimming shortened V by 2 bases and J by 5 bases, and 13 bases separated the two germline ends. The CDR3 consists of 14 residues.

The rearrangement joins TRBV7-3 to TRBJ2-5, with D perhaps TRBD1 (5 bases). The CDR3 totals 14 residues. From germline, CDR1 is SGHTA and CDR2 FQGTGA. Trimming shortened V by 2 bases and J by 4 bases, and 11 bases separated the two germline ends. In DNA, the CDR3 is TGTGCCAGCAGCTTAGACAGCTCCCGAGAGACCCAGTACTTC. It is translated as CASSLDSSRETQYF.

V gene TRBV11-2 combines with J gene TRBJ2-1, with TRBD1 as a possible D gene (5 bases). CDR3 length: 14 amino acids. Germline CDR1 reads SGHAT; CDR2 reads FQNNGV. V dropped 2 bases and J dropped 9 bases, with 14 bases sitting between them. Written as DNA, the CDR3 is TGTGCCAGCAGCTTATCCCAGGGCGGTGGTGAGCAGTTCTTC. Translation gives CASSLSQGGGEQFF.